The 23 T cell receptor beta chains in this list originate from one sample, sequenced in a study of T cells in Graves' hyperthyroidism and ophthalmopathy. TCR beta CDR3 regions were amplified from RNA. Carried out on the TCR CDR3, a first-round RT-PCR used the HTBI primer set. TCRdb processed the multiplex PCR reads anew with MiXCR; each CDR3 protein has one entry. This table has some 760,000 distinct CDR3 sequences, approximately 15% appearing once. Sample: blood. The receptors originated from a woman between 18 and 29 years old with Graves' hyperthyroidism.

The table lists this clonotype with many counts. The chain couples TRBV18 to TRBJ2-3; D remains ambiguous. This CDR3 is built from 14 residues. Germline V CDR1 and CDR2: KGHSH, LQKENI. The V end lost 0 bases, the J end lost 0 bases, and 4 bases lay between the germline ends. CDR3 nucleotides: TGTGCCAGCTCACCACCAAGTAGCACAGATACGCAGTATTTT. Translating gives CASSPPSSTDTQYF.

CDR3 nucleotide sequence: TGTGCCAGCAGCCAAGTGGGCCTGTTCAATGAGCAGTTCTTC. Encoded protein: CASSQVGLFNEQFF. The chain has TRBV14 and TRBJ2-1; D is ambiguous. Germline V gives CDR1 SGHDN, CDR2 FVKESK. The CDR3 totals 14 residues. V was cut by 1 base and J by 6 bases, with 10 bases left in between.

This clonotype was observed many times. The chain uses TRBV4-1 and TRBJ2-1; 7 bases are a match to TRBD2. Unmatched junction bases numbered 6, after V lost 1 base and J lost 9 bases. Germline V CDR1 and CDR2: MGHRA, YSYEKL. The CDR3 has 14 residues. CDR3 loop: CASSQVGRLAEQFF. DNA of the CDR3: TGCGCCAGCAGCCAAGTCGGGAGGTTGGCTGAGCAGTTCTTC.

This clonotype showed up just a few times. The rearrangement links TRBV3-1 to TRBJ2-1; the match to TRBD1 covers 9 bases. The CDR3 runs 19 residues. With 4 bases clipped from V and 4 bases from J, the junction kept 17 bases outside the gene matches. Germline CDR1 and CDR2: LGHDT and YNNKEL (reference sequence). This chain's CDR3 is CASSRTGARTGAKYNEQFF. The CDR3 DNA is TGTGCCAGCAGCCGTACCGGGGCCAGGACAGGGGCCAAATACAATGAGCAGTTCTTC.

In its sample, this clonotype was seen a few times. The genes are TRBV7-2 and TRBJ2-7; 9 bases are shared with TRBD1. The CDR3 covers 16 residues. V lost 2 bases to trimming and J lost 4 bases; unmatched junction nucleotides: 9. CDR1 and CDR2 (germline): SGHTA, FQGNSA. The CDR3 DNA is TGTGCCAGCAGCTTATCCCCGGGACAGGGATCGTACGAGCAGTACTTC. Translating gives CASSLSPGQGSYEQYF. The full variable domain, rest sourced from reference TRBV7-2 and TRBJ2-7, is GAGVSQSPSNKVTEKGKDVELRCDPISGHTALYWYRQSLGQGLEFLIYFQGNSAPDKSGLPSDRFSAERTGGSVSTLTIQRTQQEDSAVYLCASSLSPGQGSYEQYFGPGTRLTVT.

This clonotype was seen ten or more times. The chain has TRBV12-3 or TRBV12-4 and TRBJ2-2; D is uncertain. With 3 bases removed from V and 4 bases from J, the gap between germline ends came to 9 bases. CDR3 size: 14 residues. In DNA, the CDR3 is TGTGCCAGCAGTTTGGTATCGTCCACCGGGGAGCTGTTTTTT. It is translated as CASSLVSSTGELFF.

This clonotype has a count of ten or more. The chain recombines TRBV20-1 with TRBJ2-2; D unclear. Per germline, CDR1 DFQATT and CDR2 SNEGSKA (reference sequence). V shed 0 bases and J shed 2 bases, with 7 bases lying between them. This CDR3 has 14 amino acids. The CDR3 coding sequence is TGCAGTGCTAGAGATTACCAAAACACCGGGGAGCTGTTTTTT. Translation gives CSARDYQNTGELFF.

This clonotype was found many times. The chain employs TRBV15 and TRBJ2-7, with TRBD2 as a possible D gene (6 bases). Trimming took 5 bases from V and 6 from J, leaving 20 bases between them. Germline CDR1 is LNHNV and CDR2 is YYDKDF (reference sequence). This CDR3 contains 15 residues. CDR3 DNA sequence: TGTGCCACCAGCTGGAGGGTGAGAGACCGGCGCGAGCAGTACTTC. Protein sequence: CATSWRVRDRREQYF.

The gene calls are TRBV6-1 and TRBJ1-4, with D uncertain. Germline V gives CDR1 MNHNS, CDR2 SASEGT. The V end lost 5 bases, the J end lost 3 bases, and 16 bases lay between the germline ends. The CDR3 runs to 16 residues. CDR3 protein: CASSRDLTAANEKLFF. The CDR3 DNA reads TGTGCCAGCAGTAGGGATTTAACCGCGGCTAATGAAAAACTGTTTTTT.

This clonotype was seen many times. The chain links TRBV5-1 to TRBJ2-3, with 13 bases identical to TRBD2. Trimming cost V 7 bases and J 5 bases; bases outside gene matches: 7. The CDR3 spans 15 residues. CDR1 SGHRS and CDR2 YFSETQ come from the germline V gene. CDR3 residues: CASRPGLAGVDTQYF. Here the CDR3 DNA reads TGCGCCAGCCGCCCTGGACTAGCGGGAGTAGATACGCAGTATTTT.

Ten or more counts support this clonotype. DNA for the CDR3: TGTGCCTGGAGTGTCGGGACTAGCGGTGTGGGTGAGCAGTTCTTC. Translated, it gives CAWSVGTSGVGEQFF. The V gene is TRBV30, the J gene TRBJ2-1; TRBD2 matches 11 bases. The CDR3 has 15 residues. The germline CDR1 and CDR2 sequences are GTSNPN and SVGIG (reference sequence). V shed 0 bases, J shed 9 bases, and the junction held 7 bases outside the gene matches.

This clonotype appeared many times. The rearrangement joins TRBV28 to TRBJ1-1; TRBD1 might be the D (6 bases). Germline loops: CDR1 MDHEN, CDR2 SYDVKM. This CDR3 is 12 amino acids long. V lost 8 bases, J lost 5 bases, and 12 bases lay in between. Written as DNA, the CDR3 is TGTGCCAGCCTACAGGGTTGGACTGAAGCTTTCTTT. Protein: CASLQGWTEAFF.

This clonotype has at least ten counts. V and J are TRBV20-1 and TRBJ2-7; maybe TRBD2 (6 bases). The CDR3 is made up of 12 amino acids. V lost 7 bases and J lost 2, with 12 bases in between. Germline loops: CDR1 DFQATT, CDR2 SNEGSKA (reference sequence). CDR3 sequence: CSGREGTYEQYF. As DNA, the CDR3 is TGCAGTGGGCGGGAAGGCACCTACGAGCAGTACTTC.

About this clonotype itself: This may come from a read error, since a much larger clone is one base off. The V gene is TRBV6-2 or TRBV6-3, the J gene TRBJ2-7; D ambiguous. The germline V and J ends were trimmed by 1 base and 7 bases, with 17 bases remaining between them. Germline V lookup: CDR1 MNHEY, CDR2 SVGEGT. The CDR3 sequence is 15 residues long. The CDR3 nucleotides are TGTGCCAGCAGTTACTTTCCGGGCCGGCAGTTGGAGCAGTACTTC. Its protein is CASSYFPGRQLEQYF.

There are many counts of this clonotype. The rearrangement joins TRBV5-6 to TRBJ1-2; D is ambiguous. CDR3 length equals 13 residues. Looked up from germline, CDR1 is SGHDT and CDR2 is YYEEEE. V lost 0 bases to trimming and J lost 8 bases, with 11 bases between them. The DNA for the CDR3 is TGTGCCAGCAGCTTGGCGCTCTTAGGCGGCTACACCTTC. It encodes CASSLALLGGYTF.

The chain combines TRBV20-1 with TRBJ2-2; D unclear. Germline loops: CDR1 DFQATT, CDR2 SNEGSKA (reference sequence). The V and J ends lost 5 bases and 0 bases respectively, with 13 bases between them. The CDR3 length is 15 residues. Written as DNA, the CDR3 is TGCAGTGCTCCCTTTGGCACAGCGAACACCGGGGAGCTGTTTTTT. As protein: CSAPFGTANTGELFF.

This clonotype occurred many times. The chain joins TRBV18 to TRBJ1-1; TRBD1 agrees at 8 bases. CDR1 is KGHSH, CDR2 LQKENI, per germline. The CDR3 covers 14 residues. The V gene end was trimmed by 1 base and the J gene end by 8 bases; junction bases not matched to a gene: 6. The CDR3 bases are TGTGCCAGCTCACCACAGGCAGGGGGCAGGGAAGCTTTCTTT. As protein: CASSPQAGGREAFF.

Many counts were recorded for this clonotype. The CDR3 loop is CAIDEGKNTEAFF. As DNA, the CDR3 is TGTGCCATAGACGAGGGGAAGAACACTGAAGCTTTCTTT. J is TRBJ1-1 and V is TRBV10-3; TRBD1 might be the D (5 bases). Germline CDR1 ENHRY, CDR2 SYGVKD. V was cut by 9 bases and J by 1 base, with 12 bases left in between. The CDR3 runs 13 residues.

This clonotype was seen repeatedly, ten times or more. V gene TRBV16 combines with J gene TRBJ2-1; TRBD2 matches 11 bases. The CDR3 covers 16 residues. V lost 3 bases to trimming and J lost 2 bases; unmatched junction nucleotides: 3. CDR1 and CDR2 from the germline V gene are KGHSY and FQNENV. In DNA, the CDR3 is TGTGCCAGCAGCCACGGGACTAGCGGTCCCTACAATGAGCAGTTCTTC. This encodes CASSHGTSGPYNEQFF.

This clonotype was detected only a few times. The V gene is TRBV12-3 or TRBV12-4, the J gene TRBJ2-7; 7 bases agree with TRBD2. V shed 4 bases and J 5 bases; nucleotides not matched to a gene: 5. The CDR3 consists of 13 residues. CDR3 loop: CASSSRGFHEQYF. The CDR3 DNA reads TGTGCCAGCAGTTCGCGGGGGTTCCACGAGCAGTACTTC.

This clonotype was detected ten times or more. The chain employs TRBV24-1 and TRBJ2-1; D might be TRBD2 (6 bases). In germline, CDR1 is KGHDR, CDR2 SFDVKD. This CDR3 has 12 amino acids. The ends were cut back, 9 bases at V and 1 base at J, with 6 bases in the middle. The CDR3 DNA reads as TGTGCCACCCGGGGGTCCTACAATGAGCAGTTCTTC. Translation gives CATRGSYNEQFF.

This clonotype was detected a few times. V gene TRBV28 combines with J gene TRBJ2-7; either TRBD1 or TRBD2 may supply D (5 bases each). V gave up 2 bases and J gave up 2 bases, with 13 bases separating them. The length of the CDR3 is 15 residues. Germline-derived CDR1 and CDR2 are MDHEN and SYDVKM. The CDR3 DNA is TGTGCCAGCAGTTTACTCCGGGACCGAACCTACGAGCAGTACTTC. This codes for CASSLLRDRTYEQYF. The full variable domain, completed using reference TRBV28 and TRBJ2-7, is DVKVTQSSRYLVKRTGEKVFLECVQDMDHENMFWYRQDPGLGLRLIYFSYDVKMKEKGDIPEGYSVSREKKERFSLILESASTNQTSMYLCASSLLRDRTYEQYFGPGTRLTVT.

This clonotype was recorded many times. This chain links TRBV30 with TRBJ1-1; D perhaps matches TRBD1 (5 bases). Per the germline V gene, CDR1 is GTSNPN and CDR2 is SVGIG (reference sequence). V lost 7 bases and J 1 base, leaving 19 bases between the germline ends. The CDR3 spans 15 residues. For the CDR3, the DNA is TGTGCCTCGAGACGCCAGCCCGGGGGGAACACTGAAGCTTTCTTT. Translation: CASRRQPGGNTEAFF.